A selection of T cell receptor beta chains follows, all from one sample in a study of shared clonotypes between healthy human individuals. TCRdb's table, derived via immunoSEQ multiplex PCR, lists solely in-frame clones and lacks some. In the table there are some 2,000,000 clones, roughly 94% of which are singletons. The source material was naive CD4+ T cells sorted from blood. The source is a man aged 18 to 30 in good health. The CDR3 runs from the conserved cysteine through the conserved F or W. Each record gives: D gene, J gene, V gene, clone size, CDR3 DNA, CDR3 protein. D genes are given only for firm matches. Clone size is given for some rows only: seen once, a few or many times, or a class if the clone is expanded.

>.|TRBJ1-1|TRBV7-2|.
TGTGCCAGCAGTTCTGACAGGAACACTGAAGCTTTCTTT
CASSSDRNTEAFF
>.|TRBJ2-4|TRBV6-4|.
TGTGCCAGCAGTGTAGGTCAGGGGAACATTCAGTACTTC
CASSVGQGNIQYF
>TRBD2|TRBJ2-1|TRBV19|.
TGTGCCAGTAGTATCTGGCTAGCGGATTACAATGAGCAGTTCTTC
CASSIWLADYNEQFF
>TRBD2|TRBJ2-3|TRBV5-4|.
TGTGCCAGCAGCGGCGTCCAGCGGGAGAAAGATACGCAGTATTTT
CASSGVQREKDTQYF
>TRBD2|TRBJ2-3|TRBV30|.
TGTGCCTCATACGGGGGGGCTTTGGATACGCAGTATTTT
CASYGGALDTQYF
>TRBD1|TRBJ1-6|TRBV9|.
TGTGCCAGCAGCGTAGGGGGGACAGTGGGTTCACCCCTCCACTTT
CASSVGGTVGSPLHF
>TRBD2|TRBJ2-7|TRBV6-1|few
TGTGCCAGCAGTGAAGCGCTTCGGGGGGACGAGCAGTACTTC
CASSEALRGDEQYF
>.|TRBJ1-2|TRBV6-5|.
TGTGCCAGCTGCCGGGTTGGGGCCTATGGCTACACCTTC
CASCRVGAYGYTF
>.|TRBJ2-5|TRBV9|.
TGTGCCAGCAGCGTAGGATCTAGCTGGGGCGGAGAGACCCAGTACTTC
CASSVGSSWGGETQYF
>.|TRBJ1-2|TRBV14|.
TGTGCCAGTGGATCGGGCCATGGCTACACCTTC
CASGSGHGYTF
>.|TRBJ1-3|TRBV6-5|.
TGTGCCAGCAGTGGCCTAGGGAACACCATATATTTT
CASSGLGNTIYF
>TRBD1|TRBJ1-6|TRBV6-1|.
TGTGCCAGCAGTGGGTTATGGGGACAGATTACCTATAATTCACCCCTCCACTTT
CASSGLWGQITYNSPLHF
>.|TRBJ1-1|TRBV2|.
TGTGCCAGCAGTCCCATCCAGGGAAACACTGAAGCTTTCTTT
CASSPIQGNTEAFF
>.|TRBJ1-5|TRBV6-5|.
TGTGCCAGCAGCCCTACAGGGAGTAGCAATCAGCCCCAGCATTTT
CASSPTGSSNQPQHF
>TRBD2|TRBJ2-5|TRBV10-3|.
TGTGCCATCAGGCCTAGCGGGGGCCCCCAAGAGACCCAGTACTTC
CAIRPSGGPQETQYF
>.|TRBJ2-1|TRBV14|.
TGTGCCAGCAGCCAAGGGGGTTTCCCCCTCAATGAGCAGTTCTTC
CASSQGGFPLNEQFF
>.|TRBJ2-2|TRBV30|.
TGTGCCTGGAGTGTCGGGAGAGGGGGCGGGGAGCTGTTTTTT
CAWSVGRGGGELFF
>.|TRBJ1-1|TRBV6-1|.
TGTGCCAGCAGGGCCGGCCCCTTGGACCCTGAAGCTTTCTTT
CASRAGPLDPEAFF
>TRBD1|TRBJ2-5|TRBV5-1|.
TGCGCCAGCAGCTTGGCCACAGGGGTACTAGAGACCCAGTACTTC
CASSLATGVLETQYF
>TRBD2|TRBJ2-1|TRBV27|.
TGTGCCAGCAGTCAACGAGCGGGGTATGAGCAGTTCTTC
CASSQRAGYEQFF
>.|TRBJ2-3|TRBV28|once
TGTGCCAGCCATGCCGGGGACTTCACAGATACGCAGTATTTT
CASHAGDFTDTQYF
>TRBD2|TRBJ2-1|TRBV7-2|.
TGTGCCAGCAGTTTTTCCGGGACTAGCGGCGAGCAGTTCTTC
CASSFSGTSGEQFF
>.|TRBJ1-6|TRBV6-5|.
TGTGCCAGCAGTTACGAGCGGTTGGAGAATTCACCCCTCCACTTT
CASSYERLENSPLHF
>.|TRBJ2-7|TRBV7-2|.
TGTGCCAGCAGCTTAGGGCCGGTGGGCCCCTACGAGCAGTACTTC
CASSLGPVGPYEQYF
>TRBD1|TRBJ1-2|TRBV7-9|.
TGTGCCAGCAGCTTCGGGGACAGGGATAGCTATGGCTACACCTTC
CASSFGDRDSYGYTF
>.|TRBJ2-1|TRBV4-1|.
TGCGCCAGCAGCCAAGTGGATATGGTGGTTTACAATGAGCAGTTCTTC
CASSQVDMVVYNEQFF